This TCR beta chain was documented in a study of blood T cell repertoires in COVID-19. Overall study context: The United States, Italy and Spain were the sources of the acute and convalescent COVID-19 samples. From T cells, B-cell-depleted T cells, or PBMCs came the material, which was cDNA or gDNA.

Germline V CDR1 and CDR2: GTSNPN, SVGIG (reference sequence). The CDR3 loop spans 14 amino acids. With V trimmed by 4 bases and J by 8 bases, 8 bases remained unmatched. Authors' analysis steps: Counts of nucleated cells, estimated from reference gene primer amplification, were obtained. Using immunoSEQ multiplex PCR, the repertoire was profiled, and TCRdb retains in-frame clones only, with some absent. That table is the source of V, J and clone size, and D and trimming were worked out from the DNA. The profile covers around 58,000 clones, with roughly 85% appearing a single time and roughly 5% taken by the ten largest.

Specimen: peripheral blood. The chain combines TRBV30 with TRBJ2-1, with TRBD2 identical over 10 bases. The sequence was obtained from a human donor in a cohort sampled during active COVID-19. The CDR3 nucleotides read TGTGCCTGGACTTTTAGCGGGGGGTTGTATGAGCAGTTCTTC. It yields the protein CAWTFSGGLYEQFF.